The text below deals with one TCR beta chain. Its antigen is as yet unknown. Some clones are missing from TCRdb's copy, which holds only in-frame ones; the method was immunoSEQ multiplex PCR. Of around 35,000 clones detected, approximately 77% appear once; the ten largest clones hold more than 3.5%. Trimming took 6 bases from V and 7 from J, leaving 13 bases between them. CDR1 and CDR2 (germline): GTSNPN, SVGIG (reference sequence). The CDR3 is 13 amino acids. The sample is drawn from a study of CD4 T cells in relation to SARS-CoV-2 and coronaviruses. Study as a whole: After 10 days of antigen culture, PBMC TCR beta CDR3s were sequenced. Convalescent patients were 8 or 9 males and 4 females; two were Hispanic. Regarding the study as a whole: Approximately 65% of donors had memory CD4+ clonotypes crossrecognizing SARS-CoV-2 and common cold coronavirus spike.

Naive or memory CD4+ cells were cultured 1:1 with T cell-depleted PBMCs plus CEF. The V and J genes are TRBV30 and TRBJ1-6; a possible D gene is TRBD1 (6 bases). Sequencing input: naive CD4+ T cells from PBMCs, cultured in vitro. Subset described: naive CD4+ T cells isolated by negative enrichment. The sequence came from an adult with COVID-19. This CDR3 is CACLGGPNSPLHF. For the CDR3, the DNA is TGTGCCTGCCTGGGGGGGCCGAATTCACCCCTCCACTTT.